These T cell receptor beta chains were read from a single sample in a study of T-cell memory formation after mild COVID-19. MiXCR, run by TCRdb on the 5' RACE reads, gives a single entry per CDR3 protein. This sample has 250,000 to 350,000 distinct CDR3 sequences, with 13% to 15% found just once. Sequenced sample: PBMCs or a T cell subset sorted from them (not recorded which). These receptors were collected from a man younger than 35 who had mild COVID-19 (a few samples of this study predate the infection). Cell type and time point are not known. CDR3s include the opening cysteine and the closing phenylalanine or tryptophan. A D gene is named only where the DNA matches it firmly. Size is stated for part of the rows, as once, few or many counts, or as a class when the clone is expanded.

CDR3aa: CASSRALVAGNNEQFF; CDR3nt: TGTGCCAGCAGCCGAGCGTTGGTAGCGGGGAACAATGAGCAGTTCTTC; j_gene: TRBJ2-1; abundance: many; v_gene: TRBV7-2; d_gene: TRBD2
CDR3aa: CASSFGQAGTEAFF; CDR3nt: TGTGCCAGCAGCTTCGGCCAGGCGGGGACTGAAGCTTTCTTT; j_gene: TRBJ1-1; abundance: .; v_gene: TRBV7-8; d_gene: .
CDR3aa: CASRVFQTANTEAFF; CDR3nt: TGTGCCAGCAGGGTTTTTCAAACAGCGAACACTGAAGCTTTCTTT; j_gene: TRBJ1-1; abundance: .; v_gene: TRBV6-1; d_gene: .
CDR3aa: CASSQGPAQFF; CDR3nt: TGTGCCAGCAGCCAGGGCCCAGCGCAATTCTTC; j_gene: TRBJ2-1; abundance: many; v_gene: TRBV5-5; d_gene: .
CDR3aa: CASSQSGDPETQYF; CDR3nt: TGCGCCAGCAGTCAATCGGGCGATCCAGAGACCCAGTACTTC; j_gene: TRBJ2-5; abundance: many; v_gene: TRBV23-1; d_gene: .
CDR3aa: CSAPMGYEQYF; CDR3nt: TGCAGTGCTCCCATGGGCTACGAGCAGTACTTC; j_gene: TRBJ2-7; abundance: .; v_gene: TRBV20-1; d_gene: .
CDR3aa: CASSQDLLAGEETQYF; CDR3nt: TGTGCCAGCAGCCAAGATCTCCTAGCGGGGGAAGAGACCCAGTACTTC; j_gene: TRBJ2-5; abundance: few; v_gene: TRBV3-1; d_gene: TRBD2
CDR3aa: CASSSASGTDSYEQYF; CDR3nt: TGTGCCAGCAGCTCGGCTTCCGGGACGGATTCCTACGAGCAGTACTTC; j_gene: TRBJ2-7; abundance: .; v_gene: TRBV7-9; d_gene: .
CDR3aa: CASSSNRDSYNEQFF; CDR3nt: TGTGCCAGCAGCTCCAACCGGGACAGCTACAATGAGCAGTTCTTC; j_gene: TRBJ2-1; abundance: few; v_gene: TRBV7-9; d_gene: TRBD1
CDR3aa: CSVDPMGGETQYF; CDR3nt: TGCAGCGTGGATCCCATGGGGGGGGAGACCCAGTACTTC; j_gene: TRBJ2-5; abundance: .; v_gene: TRBV29-1; d_gene: TRBD2
CDR3aa: CASSQEKGFDYGYTF; CDR3nt: TGTGCCAGCAGCCAAGAAAAGGGATTCGACTATGGCTACACCTTC; j_gene: TRBJ1-2; abundance: .; v_gene: TRBV3-1; d_gene: .
CDR3aa: CASSLVRAGGYNEQFF; CDR3nt: TGTGCCAGCAGCTTGGTTCGAGCGGGGGGGTACAATGAGCAGTTCTTC; j_gene: TRBJ2-1; abundance: .; v_gene: TRBV28; d_gene: TRBD2
CDR3aa: CASRPRGLWQPQHF; CDR3nt: TGTGCCAGCAGACCCCGCGGTTTATGGCAGCCCCAGCATTTT; j_gene: TRBJ1-5; abundance: few; v_gene: TRBV6-5; d_gene: .
CDR3aa: CSVDRTGTAEAFF; CDR3nt: TGCAGCGTTGATAGGACCGGGACCGCCGAAGCTTTCTTT; j_gene: TRBJ1-1; abundance: .; v_gene: TRBV29-1; d_gene: .
CDR3aa: CASSQDHGLSSPLHF; CDR3nt: TGTGCCAGCAGCCAAGATCACGGACTTAGTTCACCCCTCCACTTT; j_gene: TRBJ1-6; abundance: .; v_gene: TRBV14; d_gene: .
CDR3aa: CASSLSMAGAGQPQHF; CDR3nt: TGTGCCAGCAGCTTATCGATGGCAGGGGCAGGCCAGCCCCAGCATTTT; j_gene: TRBJ1-5; abundance: once; v_gene: TRBV7-2; d_gene: .
CDR3aa: CATTTGEETQYF; CDR3nt: TGTGCCACGACAACAGGGGAAGAGACCCAGTACTTC; j_gene: TRBJ2-5; abundance: few; v_gene: TRBV10-3; d_gene: TRBD1
CDR3aa: CASSLEEGYEQYF; CDR3nt: TGCGCCAGCAGCTTGGAGGAGGGGTACGAGCAGTACTTC; j_gene: TRBJ2-7; abundance: few; v_gene: TRBV5-1; d_gene: .
CDR3aa: CATSRGQAGASSPDTQYF; CDR3nt: TGTGCCACCAGCAGGGGTCAAGCGGGGGCCAGCTCCCCAGATACGCAGTATTTT; j_gene: TRBJ2-3; abundance: .; v_gene: TRBV15; d_gene: TRBD2
CDR3aa: CASSLYVSGREGYTF; CDR3nt: TGCGCCAGCAGCTTGTATGTCAGCGGGAGGGAAGGCTACACCTTC; j_gene: TRBJ1-2; abundance: .; v_gene: TRBV5-1; d_gene: .
CDR3aa: CSAREGSRVNEKLFF; CDR3nt: TGCAGTGCTAGAGAAGGTTCAAGAGTTAATGAAAAACTGTTTTTT; j_gene: TRBJ1-4; abundance: .; v_gene: TRBV20-1; d_gene: .
CDR3aa: CASSLQGPVGEAFF; CDR3nt: TGTGCCAGCAGCTTACAGGGTCCGGTGGGTGAAGCTTTCTTT; j_gene: TRBJ1-1; abundance: .; v_gene: TRBV6-5; d_gene: .
CDR3aa: CASSPDSSWREQYF; CDR3nt: TGTGCCAGCAGCCCAGACTCCTCCTGGCGCGAGCAGTACTTC; j_gene: TRBJ2-7; abundance: .; v_gene: TRBV5-6; d_gene: .
CDR3aa: CATQTSGGVNEQFF; CDR3nt: TGTGCCACCCAGACTAGCGGGGGTGTAAATGAGCAGTTCTTC; j_gene: TRBJ2-1; abundance: .; v_gene: TRBV2; d_gene: TRBD2
CDR3aa: CASSPLEGALNTGELFF; CDR3nt: TGTGCCAGCAGTCCTCTGGAGGGGGCACTGAACACCGGGGAGCTGTTTTTT; j_gene: TRBJ2-2; abundance: few; v_gene: TRBV3-1; d_gene: .
CDR3aa: CASSPGASDNSPLHF; CDR3nt: TGTGCCAGCAGTCCAGGAGCATCCGATAATTCACCCCTCCACTTT; j_gene: TRBJ1-6; abundance: .; v_gene: TRBV28; d_gene: .
CDR3aa: CATRGTSASNTNTGELFF; CDR3nt: TGTGCCACCAGGGGGACTAGCGCGAGTAATACGAACACCGGGGAGCTGTTTTTT; j_gene: TRBJ2-2; abundance: .; v_gene: TRBV10-3; d_gene: TRBD2
CDR3aa: CSARERDRGTMGYTF; CDR3nt: TGCAGTGCTAGAGAGAGGGACAGGGGGACTATGGGCTACACCTTC; j_gene: TRBJ1-2; abundance: .; v_gene: TRBV20-1; d_gene: TRBD1
CDR3aa: CASSPGQAHYGYTF; CDR3nt: TGCGCCAGCAGCCCCGGACAGGCGCATTATGGCTACACCTTC; j_gene: TRBJ1-2; abundance: .; v_gene: TRBV5-1; d_gene: TRBD1
CDR3aa: CASSLGRGTYNEQFF; CDR3nt: TGTGCCAGCAGCTTAGGTAGGGGGACCTACAATGAGCAGTTCTTC; j_gene: TRBJ2-1; abundance: many; v_gene: TRBV7-8; d_gene: .
CDR3aa: CASSPMATGNLYTADTQYF; CDR3nt: TGTGCCAGCAGCCCTATGGCCACAGGGAACTTGTATACAGCAGATACGCAGTATTTT; j_gene: TRBJ2-3; abundance: .; v_gene: TRBV11-2; d_gene: .
CDR3aa: CASSFLTRGPPNTGELFF; CDR3nt: TGTGCCAGCAGCTTCCTTACCAGGGGGCCTCCAAACACCGGGGAGCTGTTTTTT; j_gene: TRBJ2-2; abundance: .; v_gene: TRBV7-9; d_gene: TRBD1
CDR3aa: CASSPVQPHEQFF; CDR3nt: TGTGCCAGCAGCCCCGTCCAGCCACATGAGCAGTTCTTC; j_gene: TRBJ2-1; abundance: many; v_gene: TRBV7-6; d_gene: .
CDR3aa: CASSLVPGGSYEQYF; CDR3nt: TGTGCCAGCAGCTTAGTTCCGGGGGGATCCTACGAGCAGTACTTC; j_gene: TRBJ2-7; abundance: many; v_gene: TRBV7-2; d_gene: TRBD2
CDR3aa: CASSFPGLAGGSSSYNEQFF; CDR3nt: TGTGCCAGCAGCTTTCCTGGACTAGCGGGGGGATCCAGCTCCTACAATGAGCAGTTCTTC; j_gene: TRBJ2-1; abundance: .; v_gene: TRBV7-2; d_gene: TRBD2
CDR3aa: CATSDDSGGSYNEQFF; CDR3nt: TGTGCCACCAGTGATGACAGCGGGGGGTCTTACAATGAGCAGTTCTTC; j_gene: TRBJ2-1; abundance: .; v_gene: TRBV24-1; d_gene: TRBD2
CDR3aa: CASSFGLGATQETQYF; CDR3nt: TGTGCCAGCAGTTTCGGACTTGGGGCCACCCAAGAGACCCAGTACTTC; j_gene: TRBJ2-5; abundance: .; v_gene: TRBV28; d_gene: .
CDR3aa: CSAAGGETQYF; CDR3nt: TGCAGTGCCGCTGGCGGCGAGACCCAGTACTTC; j_gene: TRBJ2-5; abundance: many; v_gene: TRBV20-1; d_gene: .
CDR3aa: CASSLGVGYSPLHF; CDR3nt: TGTGCCAGCAGCCTAGGGGTGGGTTATTCACCCCTCCACTTT; j_gene: TRBJ1-6; abundance: .; v_gene: TRBV7-2; d_gene: .
CDR3aa: CSARERVSGANVLTF; CDR3nt: TGCAGTGCTAGAGAACGGGTCTCTGGGGCCAACGTCCTGACTTTC; j_gene: TRBJ2-6; abundance: .; v_gene: TRBV20-1; d_gene: .